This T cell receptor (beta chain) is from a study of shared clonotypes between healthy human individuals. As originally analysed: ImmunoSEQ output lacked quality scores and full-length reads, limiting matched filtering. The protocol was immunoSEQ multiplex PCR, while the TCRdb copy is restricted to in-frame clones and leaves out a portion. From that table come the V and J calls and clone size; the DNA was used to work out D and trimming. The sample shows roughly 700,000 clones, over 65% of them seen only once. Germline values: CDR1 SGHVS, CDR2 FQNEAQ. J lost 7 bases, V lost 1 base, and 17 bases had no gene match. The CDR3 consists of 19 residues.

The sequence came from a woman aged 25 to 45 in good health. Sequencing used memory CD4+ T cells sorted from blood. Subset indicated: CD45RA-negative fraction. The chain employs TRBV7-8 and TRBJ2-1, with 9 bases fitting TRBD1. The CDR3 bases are TGTGCCAGCAGCTTAGGGAGGTACGTTGGGGACAGGGCTTTAAATGAGCAGTTCTTC. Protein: CASSLGRYVGDRALNEQFF.